This T cell receptor (beta chain) was sequenced during a study of Graves' ophthalmopathy and Graves' hyperthyroidism (dated by TCRdb to 2017 to 2018). For context, the study as a whole: Peripheral blood was collected before any treatment was given, at the time of initial diagnosis. The study used TCR beta repertoire signatures to distinguish Graves' ophthalmopathy from Graves' hyperthyroidism and to predict progression to ophthalmopathy. For training and testing, the 110 or so patients in the discovery cohort were randomly divided in a 7:3 ratio. For independent validation, a separate cohort was made up of 18 to 20 hyperthyroidism patients plus 17 patients who later progressed from hyperthyroidism to ophthalmopathy. To explore V-J signatures that separate ophthalmopathy from hyperthyroidism, a discovery set of about a hundred patients was enrolled, consisting of 43 with ophthalmopathy and around 57 with stable hyperthyroidism. T-cell repertoires of thyroid tissue and blood were compared in 5 or 6 hyperthyroidism patients. In total, under 150 blood samples were TCR-sequenced: roughly 45 ophthalmopathy, some 75 hyperthyroidism and roughly 17 hyperthyroidism-to-ophthalmopathy patients. Following sampling, methimazole starting at 30 mg daily was administered to hyperthyroidism patients, and high-dose intravenous methylprednisolone was administered to ophthalmopathy patients. The research as a whole found: Most expanded thyroid clonotypes with a frequency above 0.001 also appeared in blood, which suggests that blood repertoires may reflect the immune response in the thyroid. In cross-validation, the 13-signature model distinguished ophthalmopathy from stable hyperthyroidism with more than 85% sensitivity and about 81% specificity, while in the test set the corresponding values were roughly 80% and 75%. No statistical method was used to predetermine the sample size, and group allocation was not hidden from the investigators. In validation, the model predicted ophthalmopathy progression with nearly 71% sensitivity and around 72% specificity; some 13 predicted patients were CT-confirmed with GO in a median of approximately six months.

Hyperthyroidism was defined as stable when no progression to ophthalmopathy occurred within 18 months of follow-up. The hyperthyroidism patients were 18 to 65 years old and newly diagnosed, with a disease duration of less than 2 months. Patients with other autoimmune diseases, uncontrolled infections, pregnancy or lactation were excluded from the study. Clinical symptoms, serum thyroxine, TRAb, thyroid ultrasound and orbital computed tomography were used for diagnosis. PBMCs were isolated from more than 9 ml of fresh peripheral blood by Ficoll-Paque density gradient centrifugation. Total RNA was extracted with Trizol reagent and quality-checked on an Agilent 2100 Bioanalyzer. This clonotype was observed many times. Its antigen has not been determined. Base qualities are not provided; no much larger clone lies one nucleotide away. For repertoire sequencing, TCR beta CDR3 regions were amplified from RNA transcripts. The first round was an RT-PCR using HTBI primers with the Qiagen OneStep RT-PCR kit, and this first round was followed by a second-round multiplex PCR, then size selection and purification. Sequencing of the libraries was carried out on an Illumina HiSeq2000 in paired-end mode with 100 bp reads. The source study handled its data this way. SOAPnuke was used to process the reads, removing any read that contained adapters or uncalled bases, had a mean Phred below 15, or lacked an exact match to the constant primer or identifier. COPE v1.2.5 was used to merge high-quality paired reads. Each unique nucleotide sequence was treated as a clonotype, and MiTCR v1.1 was used to align the clonotypes to the IMGT TRB V, D and J references. The analysis was limited to V-J combinations with a frequency above 0.0001, which together covered roughly 99% of the repertoires. For each V-J combination, a TCR clonal expansion and chaos score was defined as F50 clonal expansion divided by the chaos observed in the TCRdist matrix. Features were reduced by Welch's t-statistics and random forest to more than 10 V-J combinations, which fed a naive Bayes classifier. Thyroid-blood repertoire similarity was quantified with the Morisita-Horn index. TCRdb ran its own pipeline on the public reads, namely fastp trimming at Q25 and MiXCR clone calling, and kept in-frame beta chains. Every entry covers one CDR3 protein and lists the most common genes and DNA from its rows. The V and J calls follow TCRdb's processing rather than the paper's. In all, the sample holds a few hundred thousand distinct CDR3 sequences, and 15% of those were seen once. 5.5% to 7% of the sample is in the top ten clones.

This TCR was recovered from a woman aged 18 to 35 with stable Graves' hyperthyroidism. Donor details come from another sample of the same person, matched by shared clones. Sequenced material: peripheral blood.

This receptor has the CDR3 CASSPKLVTGEAFF. DNA sequence: TGTGCCAGCAGCCCGAAGCTGGTGACAGGTGAAGCTTTCTTT. The rearrangement combines TRBV12-3 or TRBV12-4 with TRBJ1-1; tentative D gene TRBD1, with 6 bases matching. The CDR3 measures 14 amino acids from cysteine to phenylalanine. Only CDR3 DNA remains: 42 bases, in frame from the first base. V gives up 6 bases and J gives up 7 bases, and the segment between their germline ends measures 18 bases.